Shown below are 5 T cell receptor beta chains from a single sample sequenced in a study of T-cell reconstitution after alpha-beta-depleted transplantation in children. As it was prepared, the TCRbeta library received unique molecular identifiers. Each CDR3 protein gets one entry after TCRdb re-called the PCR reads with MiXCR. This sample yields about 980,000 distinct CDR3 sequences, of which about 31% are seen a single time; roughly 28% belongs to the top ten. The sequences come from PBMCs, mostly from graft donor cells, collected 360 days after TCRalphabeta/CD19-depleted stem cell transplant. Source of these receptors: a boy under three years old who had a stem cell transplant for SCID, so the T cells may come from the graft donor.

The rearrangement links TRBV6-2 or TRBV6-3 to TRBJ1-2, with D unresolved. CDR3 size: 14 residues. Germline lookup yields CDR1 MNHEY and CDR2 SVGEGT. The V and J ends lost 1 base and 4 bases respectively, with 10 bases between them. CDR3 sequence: CASSYLAGPYGYTF. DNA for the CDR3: TGTGCCAGCAGTTACTTGGCCGGTCCCTATGGCTACACCTTC.

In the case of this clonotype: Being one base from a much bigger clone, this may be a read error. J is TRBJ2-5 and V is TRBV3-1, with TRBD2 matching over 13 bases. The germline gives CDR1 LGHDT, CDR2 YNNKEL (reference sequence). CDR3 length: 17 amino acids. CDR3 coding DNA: TGTGCCAGCACCCAAGAAGGACTAGCGGGGGACCAAGAGACCCAGTACTTC. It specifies CASTQEGLAGDQETQYF.

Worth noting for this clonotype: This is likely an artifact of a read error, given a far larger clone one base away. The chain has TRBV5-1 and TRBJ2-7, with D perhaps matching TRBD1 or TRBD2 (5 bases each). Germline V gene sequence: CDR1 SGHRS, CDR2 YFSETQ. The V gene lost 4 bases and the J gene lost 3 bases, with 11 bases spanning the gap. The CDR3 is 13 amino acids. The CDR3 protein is CASSPGTYYEQYF. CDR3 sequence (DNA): TGCGCCAGCAGCCCCGGGACCTACTACGAGCAGTACTTC.

The CDR3 is CASTRAWGSNQPQHF. CDR3 sequence (DNA): TGTGCCAGCACCAGGGCTTGGGGCAGCAATCAGCCCCAGCATTTT. This chain links TRBV12-3 or TRBV12-4 with TRBJ1-5; D is possibly TRBD1 (5 bases). V gave up 7 bases and J gave up 1 base, with 14 bases separating them. There are 15 residues in the CDR3.

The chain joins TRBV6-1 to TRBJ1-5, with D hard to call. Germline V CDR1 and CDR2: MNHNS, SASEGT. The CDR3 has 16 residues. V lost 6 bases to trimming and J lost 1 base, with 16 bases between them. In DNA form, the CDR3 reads TGTGCCAGCAGCCGGGGAACGGGTGAGAGCAATCAGCCCCAGCATTTT. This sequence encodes CASSRGTGESNQPQHF.